This paragraph reports one T cell receptor beta chain. Its specificity is not known. The data stem from a study of blood T cells in healthy people across ages. This CDR3 has 15 amino acids. In germline, CDR1 is MNHNS, CDR2 SASEGT. With 1 base removed from V and 7 bases from J, the gap between germline ends came to 17 bases. Combining a sample-barcoded 5' primer with a J-beta primer mix, a second PCR ran for roughly 6 to 12 cycles. Carrying 12 random nucleotides, a template-switch adaptor labeled each individual cDNA molecule. TCRdb used MiXCR to reprocess the 5' RACE reads, holding one entry per CDR3 protein. The sample consists of hundreds of thousands of distinct CDR3 sequences, around three fifths of them appearing once. Whole-study findings and limits: Researchers said unsorted PBMCs prevented a conclusive naive versus antigen-experienced comparison. In these data, TCR beta diversity tracked strongly with naive T cell percentage.

This TCR came from a man aged 40-55 years in good health. This sequence joins TRBV6-1 and TRBJ2-7; D not certain. Sequencing was done on a sample of blood. Written as DNA, the CDR3 is TGTGCCAGCAGTGAAGTGTGGGCTACCCCACGGGAGCAGTACTTC. Amino acids: CASSEVWATPREQYF.